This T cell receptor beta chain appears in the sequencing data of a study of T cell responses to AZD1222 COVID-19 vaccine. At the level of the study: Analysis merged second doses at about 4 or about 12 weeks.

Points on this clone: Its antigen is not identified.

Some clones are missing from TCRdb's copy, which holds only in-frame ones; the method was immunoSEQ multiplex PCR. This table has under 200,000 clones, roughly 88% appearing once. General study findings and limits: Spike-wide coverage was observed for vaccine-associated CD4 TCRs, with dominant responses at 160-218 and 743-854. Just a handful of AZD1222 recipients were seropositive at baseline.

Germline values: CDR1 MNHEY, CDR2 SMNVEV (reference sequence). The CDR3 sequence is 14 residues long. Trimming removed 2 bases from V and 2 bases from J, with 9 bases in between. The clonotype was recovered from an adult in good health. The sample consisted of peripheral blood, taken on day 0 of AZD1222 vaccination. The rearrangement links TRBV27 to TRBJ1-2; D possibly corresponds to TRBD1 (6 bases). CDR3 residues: CASSLSTGNYGYTF. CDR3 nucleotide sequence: TGTGCCAGCAGTTTAAGTACAGGGAACTATGGCTACACCTTC.